This T cell receptor (beta chain) originates from a study of cytomegalovirus exposure and HLA in healthy donors. Only in-frame clones appear in the TCRdb table, and some are missing; sequencing was by immunoSEQ multiplex PCR. The data show 330,000 or so clones, with just over 85% seen just once and about 0.8% held by the top ten. As for this clone: Its antigen is not identified.

Study-wide findings and caveats: The study labeled 150 to 200 TCR beta chains cytomegalovirus-associated.

Trimming took off 0 bases at V and 0 bases at J, with 11 bases between the two ends. CDR3 size: 16 residues. Per germline, CDR1 LGHNA and CDR2 YNFKEQ. The donors were part of the validation cohort of roughly 110 subjects. That cohort was separate from the first cohort, which comprised 670 or so subjects. The sequence came from a woman younger than 35 in good health and CMV-seronegative. The sequencing sample was made of PBMCs. The chain recombines TRBV4-2 with TRBJ1-1; D gene uncertain. The CDR3 sequence: CASSQDGEGVNTEAFF. In DNA form, the CDR3 reads TGTGCCAGCAGCCAAGATGGGGAGGGAGTGAACACTGAAGCTTTCTTT.